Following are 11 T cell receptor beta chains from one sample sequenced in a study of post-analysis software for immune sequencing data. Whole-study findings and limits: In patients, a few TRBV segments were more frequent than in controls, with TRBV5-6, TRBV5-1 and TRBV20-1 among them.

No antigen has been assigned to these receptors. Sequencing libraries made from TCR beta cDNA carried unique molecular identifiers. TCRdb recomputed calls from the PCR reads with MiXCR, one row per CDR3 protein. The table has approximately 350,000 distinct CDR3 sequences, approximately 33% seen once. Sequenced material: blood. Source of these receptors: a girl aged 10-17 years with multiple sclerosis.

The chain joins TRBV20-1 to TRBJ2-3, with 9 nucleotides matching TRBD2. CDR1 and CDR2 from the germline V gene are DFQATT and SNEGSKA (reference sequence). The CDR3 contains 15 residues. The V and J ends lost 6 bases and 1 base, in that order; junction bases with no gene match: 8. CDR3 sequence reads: CSAPSSSGGTDTQYF. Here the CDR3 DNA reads TGCAGTGCCCCCTCATCTAGCGGGGGCACAGATACGCAGTATTTT.

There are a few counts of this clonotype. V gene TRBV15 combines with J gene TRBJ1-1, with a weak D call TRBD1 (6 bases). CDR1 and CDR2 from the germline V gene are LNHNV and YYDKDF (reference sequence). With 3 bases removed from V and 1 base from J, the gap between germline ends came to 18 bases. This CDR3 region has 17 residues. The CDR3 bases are TGTGCCACCAGCAGGTGGGGAGGGGGAGAGGGGAACACTGAAGCTTTCTTT. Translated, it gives CATSRWGGGEGNTEAFF. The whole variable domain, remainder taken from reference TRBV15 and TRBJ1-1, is DAMVIQNPRYQVTQFGKPVTLSCSQTLNHNVMYWYQQKSSQAPKLLFHYYDKDFNNEADTPDNFQSRRPNTSFCFLDIRSPGLGDTAMYLCATSRWGGGEGNTEAFFGQGTRLTVV.

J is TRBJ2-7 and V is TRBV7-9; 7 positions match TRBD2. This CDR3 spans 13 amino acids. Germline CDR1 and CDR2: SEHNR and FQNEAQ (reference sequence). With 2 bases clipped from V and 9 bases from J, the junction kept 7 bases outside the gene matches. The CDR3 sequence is CASSLWGGNPQYF. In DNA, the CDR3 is TGTGCCAGCAGCTTATGGGGGGGGAACCCGCAGTACTTC.

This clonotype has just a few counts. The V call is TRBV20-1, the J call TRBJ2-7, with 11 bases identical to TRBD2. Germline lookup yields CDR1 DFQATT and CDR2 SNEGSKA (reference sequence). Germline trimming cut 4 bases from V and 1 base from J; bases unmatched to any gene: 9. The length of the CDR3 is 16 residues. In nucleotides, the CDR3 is TGCAGTGCTATTCCGGGACTAGCGGTTCCTTCCTACGAGCAGTACTTC. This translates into CSAIPGLAVPSYEQYF.

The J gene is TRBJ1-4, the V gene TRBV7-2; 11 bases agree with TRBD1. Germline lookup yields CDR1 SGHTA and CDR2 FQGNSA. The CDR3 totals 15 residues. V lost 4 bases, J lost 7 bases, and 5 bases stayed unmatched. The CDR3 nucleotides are TGTGCCAGCAGCTCCCCAGGACAGGGGGCTGAAAAACTGTTTTTT. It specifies CASSSPGQGAEKLFF.

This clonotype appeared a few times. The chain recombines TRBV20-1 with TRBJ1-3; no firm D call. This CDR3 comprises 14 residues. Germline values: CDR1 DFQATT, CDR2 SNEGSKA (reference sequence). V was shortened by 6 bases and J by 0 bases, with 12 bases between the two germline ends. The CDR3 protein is CSAGDTSSGNTIYF. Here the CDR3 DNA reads TGCAGTGCCGGAGACACAAGCTCTGGAAACACCATATATTTT.

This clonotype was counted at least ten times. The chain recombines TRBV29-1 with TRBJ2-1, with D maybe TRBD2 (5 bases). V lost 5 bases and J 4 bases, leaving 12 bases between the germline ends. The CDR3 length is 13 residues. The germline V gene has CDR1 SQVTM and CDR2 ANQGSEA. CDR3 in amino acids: CSVRRGSYNEQFF. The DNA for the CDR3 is TGCAGCGTTCGTAGAGGGTCGTACAATGAGCAGTTCTTC.

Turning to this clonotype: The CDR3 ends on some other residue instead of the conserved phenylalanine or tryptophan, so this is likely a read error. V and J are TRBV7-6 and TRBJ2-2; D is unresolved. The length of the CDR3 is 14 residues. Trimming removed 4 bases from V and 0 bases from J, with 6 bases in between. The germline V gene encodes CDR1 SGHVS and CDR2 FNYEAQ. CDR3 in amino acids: CASSSHANTGELFC. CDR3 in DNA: TGTGCCAGCAGCTCACATGCGAACACCGGGGAGCTGTTTTGT.

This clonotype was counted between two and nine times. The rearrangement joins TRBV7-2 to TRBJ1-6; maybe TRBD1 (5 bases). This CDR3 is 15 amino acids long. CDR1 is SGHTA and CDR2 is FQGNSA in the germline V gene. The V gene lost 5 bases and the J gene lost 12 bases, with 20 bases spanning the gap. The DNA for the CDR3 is TGTGCCAGCAGCCCAGGCGTCTCGGGGGAAGGACCCCTCCACTTT. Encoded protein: CASSPGVSGEGPLHF.

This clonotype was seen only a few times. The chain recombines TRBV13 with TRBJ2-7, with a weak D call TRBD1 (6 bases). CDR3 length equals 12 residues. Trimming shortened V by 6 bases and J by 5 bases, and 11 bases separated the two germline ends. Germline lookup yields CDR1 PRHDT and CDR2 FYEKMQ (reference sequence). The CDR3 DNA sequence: TGTGCCAGCAGAATTCAGGGGAACGAGCAGTACTTC. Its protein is CASRIQGNEQYF.

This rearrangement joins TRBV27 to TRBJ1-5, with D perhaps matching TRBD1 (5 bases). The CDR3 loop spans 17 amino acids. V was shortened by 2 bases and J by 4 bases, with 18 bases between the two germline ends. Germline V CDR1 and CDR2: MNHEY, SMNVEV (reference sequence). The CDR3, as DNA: TGTGCCAGCAGTTTAAAGTGGTATGGGACTGATAATCAGCCCCAGCATTTT. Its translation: CASSLKWYGTDNQPQHF.